Following are 24 T cell receptor beta chains from one sample sequenced in a study of blood T cell repertoires in COVID-19. Measured with immunoSEQ multiplex PCR; TCRdb has only the in-frame clones, and not every one. Of some 310,000 clones listed, about nine tenths were seen once; the top ten hold 2.9%. The source material was peripheral blood. Source of these receptors: a woman aged 30 to 39 with COVID-19, enrolled during active disease.

V usage is TRBV18 and J usage is TRBJ1-2, with TRBD1 as a possible D gene (5 bases). From germline, CDR1 is KGHSH and CDR2 LQKENI. The CDR3 runs to 15 residues. V lost 2 bases and J lost 3, with 13 bases in between. CDR3 residues: CASSPTGGDYYGYTF. The CDR3 coding sequence is TGTGCCAGCTCACCAACTGGAGGGGACTACTATGGCTACACCTTC.

The chain employs TRBV28 and TRBJ2-1; the D is unclear. The germline V gene has CDR1 MDHEN and CDR2 SYDVKM. Trimming shortened V by 5 bases and J by 9 bases, and 11 bases separated the two germline ends. This CDR3 is built from 12 residues. CDR3 sequence reads: CASSPRLGEQFF. The CDR3 nucleotides read TGTGCCAGCAGTCCAAGACTCGGTGAGCAGTTCTTC.

The V and J genes are TRBV2 and TRBJ1-5; 9 positions match TRBD1. V shed 5 bases, J shed 2 bases, and the junction held 4 bases outside the gene matches. The CDR3 runs 15 residues. CDR1 and CDR2 from the germline V gene are SNHLY and FYNNEI. The CDR3 sequence: CASSRDRAGNQPQHF. The DNA of the CDR3 is TGTGCCAGCAGTAGGGACAGGGCCGGCAATCAGCCCCAGCATTTT. Supplemented by reference TRBV2 and TRBJ1-5, the full variable domain reads EPEVTQTPSHQVTQMGQEVILRCVPISNHLYFYWYRQILGQKVEFLVSFYNNEISEKSEIFDDQFSVERPDGSNFTLKIRSTKLEDSAMYFCASSRDRAGNQPQHFGDGTRLSIL.

This chain joins TRBV6-5 and TRBJ2-1, with D hard to call. V lost 7 bases and J lost 6, with 19 bases in between. This CDR3 region has 15 residues. Germline CDR1 reads MNHEY; CDR2 reads SVGAGI. The CDR3 sequence is CASTPGVVIRNEQFF. The CDR3 DNA is TGTGCCAGCACCCCTGGTGTAGTAATCCGCAATGAGCAGTTCTTC.

This chain joins TRBV6-1 and TRBJ1-2; a weak D match, TRBD1 (5 bases). The CDR3 is 17 residues long. The germline V gene encodes CDR1 MNHNS and CDR2 SASEGT. Between the trimmed V and J ends, which lost 1 base and 2 bases, there was a span of 17 bases. In nucleotides, the CDR3 is TGTGCCAGCAGTGAAGACGGCTGGGAGGGGAGGAACTATGGCTACACCTTC. Encoded protein: CASSEDGWEGRNYGYTF.

V usage is TRBV27 and J usage is TRBJ1-4, with TRBD1 matching 8 bases. V was pared by 5 bases and J by 8 bases, with 10 bases of the junction left unmatched. Germline CDR1 is MNHEY and CDR2 is SMNVEV (reference sequence). The CDR3 extends over 15 amino acids. CDR3 loop: CASSQDRGETEKLFF. The CDR3 bases are TGTGCCAGCAGTCAAGACAGGGGTGAGACCGAAAAACTGTTTTTT.

V gene TRBV7-8 combines with J gene TRBJ2-5; D is ambiguous. In germline, CDR1 is SGHVS, CDR2 FQNEAQ. There are 14 residues in the CDR3. Trimming shortened V by 5 bases and J by 2 bases, and 12 bases separated the two germline ends. CDR3 in amino acids: CASSLTDLQETQYF. The CDR3 nucleotides read TGTGCCAGCAGCCTAACAGATCTTCAAGAGACCCAGTACTTC.

The chain recombines TRBV18 with TRBJ2-3; D perhaps matches TRBD2 (5 bases). Trimming took 2 bases from V and 0 from J, leaving 9 bases between them. Germline values: CDR1 KGHSH, CDR2 LQKENI. The CDR3 loop spans 15 amino acids. In DNA, the CDR3 is TGTGCCAGCTCACCAACTGCGGGTAGCACAGATACGCAGTATTTT. This codes for CASSPTAGSTDTQYF.

The genes are TRBV20-1 and TRBJ2-7; TRBD2 matches 9 bases. Germline CDR1 is DFQATT and CDR2 is SNEGSKA (reference sequence). The CDR3 is 11 amino acids. V lost 7 bases to trimming and J lost 6 bases; unmatched junction nucleotides: 4. DNA of the CDR3: TGCAGTGGGACTAGCGAGGTCGAGCAGTACTTC. This translates into CSGTSEVEQYF.

This rearrangement joins TRBV9 to TRBJ2-1, with TRBD2 identical over 8 bases. The CDR3 runs 16 residues. The V gene's germline CDR1 is SGDLS and CDR2 YYNGEE. V trimming: 3 bases; J trimming: 4 bases; junction bases outside the gene matches: 9. CDR3 in DNA: TGTGCCAGCAGCGGTAGCGGGACAAATATTTACAATGAGCAGTTCTTC. It codes for CASSGSGTNIYNEQFF.

The rearrangement joins TRBV3-1 (or the pseudogene TRBV3-2) to TRBJ2-6; 9 bases are shared with TRBD1. Germline loops: CDR1 LGHDT, CDR2 YNNKEL (reference sequence). The CDR3 has 17 amino acids. J gave up 0 bases and V 7 bases, and 7 bases lay outside the gene matches. CDR3 amino acids: CASTYRGLSSGANVLTF. CDR3 bases: TGTGCCAGCACTTACAGGGGGCTCAGCTCTGGGGCCAACGTCCTGACTTTC.

CDR3 DNA sequence: TGCGCCAGCACCACCCGACAGGGATTTTTAGGAAACACCATATATTTT. Its protein product is CASTTRQGFLGNTIYF. This rearrangement joins TRBV10-2 to TRBJ1-3, with TRBD1 matching over 7 bases. From germline, CDR1 is WSHSY and CDR2 SAAADI. CDR3 length: 16 amino acids. Trimming removed 7 bases from V and 4 bases from J; junction bases left unmatched: 13.

CDR3 sequence: CASSGGLAGLNEQFF. DNA for the CDR3: TGTGCCAGCAGCGGGGGACTAGCGGGATTGAATGAGCAGTTCTTC. The chain couples TRBV11-3 to TRBJ2-1; 13 bases fit TRBD2. Germline CDR1 and CDR2: SGHNT and YENEEA. Trimming took 5 bases from V and 7 from J; bases not matched to a gene: 5. There are 15 residues in the CDR3.

The chain joins TRBV5-1 to TRBJ2-1, with TRBD1 identical over 11 bases. Germline values: CDR1 SGHRS, CDR2 YFSETQ. The CDR3 is 17 amino acids. Trimming at V came to 4 bases and at J to 6 bases, leaving 12 bases not matched to a gene. CDR3 protein: CASSPGQGASRVNEQFF. CDR3 bases: TGCGCCAGCAGCCCTGGACAGGGGGCTTCTCGGGTCAATGAGCAGTTCTTC.

The gene calls are TRBV7-2 and TRBJ2-1; 11 nucleotides agree with TRBD1. The CDR3 has 16 amino acids. Germline assignment: CDR1 SGHTA and CDR2 FQGNSA. The V segment lost 6 bases and the J segment 4 bases; nucleotides outside the gene matches: 8. The CDR3 region is CASRKRTGGAYNEQFF. In DNA, the CDR3 is TGTGCCAGCAGGAAGCGGACAGGGGGCGCGTACAATGAGCAGTTCTTC. Full variable domain (remainder filled in from reference TRBV7-2 and TRBJ2-1): GAGVSQSPSNKVTEKGKDVELRCDPISGHTALYWYRQSLGQGLEFLIYFQGNSAPDKSGLPSDRFSAERTGGSVSTLTIQRTQQEDSAVYLCASRKRTGGAYNEQFFGPGTRLTVL.

This sequence joins TRBV29-1 and TRBJ2-5, with TRBD2 matching 13 bases. The CDR3 runs to 13 residues. Germline CDR1 is SQVTM and CDR2 is ANQGSEA. Losses at the gene ends were 7 bases for V and 5 bases for J; bases not matched to a gene: 4. Here the CDR3 reads CSAGTSGMETQYF. CDR3 nucleotides: TGCAGCGCAGGGACTAGCGGGATGGAGACCCAGTACTTC.

The chain employs TRBV30 and TRBJ1-3, with D unresolved. The CDR3 is 15 amino acids. V lost 2 bases and J 0 bases, leaving 11 bases between the germline ends. The germline CDR1 and CDR2 sequences are GTSNPN and SVGIG (reference sequence). The CDR3 DNA reads as TGTGCCTGGAGTAGTAGCGGGGTCTCTGGAAACACCATATATTTT. This codes for CAWSSSGVSGNTIYF.

The V and J genes are TRBV3-1 (or the pseudogene TRBV3-2) and TRBJ2-1; D may be TRBD1 (5 bases). Per germline, CDR1 LGHDT and CDR2 YNNKEL (reference sequence). The CDR3 is made up of 14 amino acids. Trimming took off 0 bases at V and 7 bases at J, with 10 bases between the two ends. The DNA for the CDR3 is TGTGCCAGCAGCCAAGAGGGCAGGGCAAATGAGCAGTTCTTC. Translating gives CASSQEGRANEQFF.

This clone was seen once. The chain carries TRBV27 and TRBJ1-2; D not certain. Germline V gene lookup returns CDR1 MNHEY and CDR2 SMNVEV (reference sequence). This CDR3 comprises 12 residues. V gave up 6 bases and J gave up 6 bases, with 11 bases separating them. CDR3 in DNA: TGTGCCAGCAGGGGCGTGGGCCATGGCTACACCTTC. It codes for CASRGVGHGYTF.

The V gene is TRBV10-3, the J gene TRBJ2-5; perhaps TRBD2 as D (7 bases). V lost 10 bases and J lost 2, with 14 bases in between. The germline CDR1 and CDR2 sequences are ENHRY and SYGVKD. The CDR3 has 13 amino acids. CDR3 bases: TGTGCCACCTTAGGGGGGGGACAAGAGACCCAGTACTTC. This codes for CATLGGGQETQYF.

This chain uses TRBV14 with TRBJ2-3; 9 bases are shared with TRBD1. J was trimmed by 3 bases and V by 4 bases; bases with no gene match: 5. The CDR3 is made up of 15 amino acids. Germline V CDR1 and CDR2: SGHDN, FVKESK. CDR3 coding DNA: TGTGCCAGCAGCCGATTGACAGGGGGAACAGATACGCAGTATTTT. This codes for CASSRLTGGTDTQYF.

The rearrangement links TRBV14 to TRBJ1-6; 9 nucleotides align to TRBD1. The CDR3 contains 16 residues. V shed 1 base, J shed 5 bases, and the junction held 3 bases outside the gene matches. Germline V CDR1 and CDR2: SGHDN, FVKESK. CDR3 sequence reads: CASSQVWDRDNSPLHF. The CDR3 DNA sequence: TGTGCCAGCAGCCAAGTCTGGGACAGGGATAATTCACCCCTCCACTTT. Combining the CDR3 with reference TRBV14 and TRBJ1-6 gives the whole variable domain EAGVTQFPSHSVIEKGQTVTLRCDPISGHDNLYWYRRVMGKEIKFLLHFVKESKQDESGMPNNRFLAERTGGTYSTLKVQPAELEDSGVYFCASSQVWDRDNSPLHFGNGTRLTVT.

V usage is TRBV30 and J usage is TRBJ1-6; 7 positions agree with TRBD1. Per the germline V gene, CDR1 is GTSNPN and CDR2 is SVGIG (reference sequence). The V and J ends lost 4 bases and 7 bases, in that order; junction bases with no gene match: 4. The CDR3 has 13 amino acids. The CDR3 DNA sequence: TGTGCCTGGACCGCGGACAGGAATTCACCCCTCCACTTT. Amino acid sequence: CAWTADRNSPLHF.

The chain combines TRBV4-1 with TRBJ2-5, with 14 bases aligning to TRBD2. The CDR3 sequence is 16 residues long. The V and J ends lost 4 bases and 5 bases, in that order; junction bases with no gene match: 6. Germline CDR1 MGHRA, CDR2 YSYEKL. CDR3 region: CASSPGTSGSAETQYF. CDR3 bases: TGCGCCAGCAGCCCTGGGACTAGCGGGAGCGCGGAGACCCAGTACTTC.